A selection of T cell receptor beta chains follows, all from one sample in a study of blood T cell repertoires in COVID-19. Clones were read by immunoSEQ multiplex PCR, and TCRdb kept only the in-frame ones, dropping some. The sample carries approximately 210,000 clones, around 90% recorded once. Sequencing was done on a sample of PBMCs or T cells enriched from blood (not recorded which). These receptors all stem from a woman in her thirties who had recovered from COVID-19. Both conserved end residues are part of each CDR3. Each record gives: V gene, clone size, CDR3 protein. Some rows mark clone size as missing; the rest say once, few, many or name a class of expanded clone.

TRBV19 | NA | CASSMDSHRQFF
TRBV5-5 | NA | CASSLQGGYTF
TRBV5-1 | NA | CASSTGLAGVNEQYF
TRBV11-3 | NA | CASSSGTASYEQYF
TRBV6-2/TRBV6-3 | NA | CASSHTGQGYEQYF
TRBV9 | NA | CASSPRRGSGNTIYF
TRBV11-2 | NA | CASRFQGNTEAFF
TRBV3-1/TRBV3-2 | NA | CASSQAVAPYNEQFF
TRBV27 | NA | CASSPLAGGAYEQYF
TRBV10-3 | once | CAISERTSGVETQYF
TRBV25-1 | NA | CASKRGNWGDEKLFF
TRBV11-1 | NA | CASSLFPTRAYEQYF
TRBV27 | NA | CASSPGTGIRPYGYTF
TRBV24-1 | NA | CATSDWAARGTDTQYF
TRBV4-2 | NA | CASSPDRAYTEAFF
TRBV19 | NA | CASFKGTPLNTEAFF
TRBV7-3 | NA | CASSLSGDLGYEQYF
TRBV4-3 | NA | CASSQVNRRGGYTF
TRBV30 | NA | CAWSRRRDTGELFF
TRBV5-1 | NA | CASSFQGTSGDFGGTDTQYF
TRBV6-2/TRBV6-3 | NA | CASSDRLEETQYF
TRBV5-8 | NA | CASTPGGAEASNQPQHF
TRBV5-1 | NA | CASSPETGENTEAFF